This TCR beta chain was recovered during a study of blood T cell repertoires in COVID-19 (dated by TCRdb to 2018 to 2021). For context, the study as a whole: Samples covering the acute and convalescent phases of COVID-19 were provided by collaborators in the United States, Italy and Spain. Subjects who had been exposed to COVID-19, were actively infected with it, or had recovered from it provided the deeply sampled blood TCRbeta repertoires that made up the dataset. Samples were obtained from the ongoing ImmuneRACE study (first 160 participants) and from over 1,000 subjects provided by 6 global collaborators. Where available, HLA class I and class II types were taken from metadata supplied by the sample provider and were not determined by assay-based typing. Nearly every sample came with metadata listing a de-identified subject ID, COVID-19 status, age in years and sex. The repertoires were released in a freely available public database intended as a resource for research on the immune response to SARS-CoV-2. The prospective study material was composed of cDNA or gDNA derived from T cells, B-cell-depleted T cells, or PBMCs.

TCRbeta CDR3 regions were amplified from genomic DNA by means of the immunoSEQ Assay, a bias-controlled multiplex PCR. Turning to the authors' computational methods: Within the assay, amplification of reference gene primers was used to estimate how many nucleated cells each sample contained. To quantify the absolute abundance of each unique TCRbeta CDR3 rearrangement, sequence reads were collapsed and filtered. For each sample, productive Simpson clonality was calculated by taking the square root of Simpson's diversity index across productive rearrangements. Not all clones reach the TCRdb copy of this immuneACCESS table, which keeps in-frame sequences only. Checked studies attribute under half of the gap to unresolved V genes and leave the rest unexplained. D and trimming come from the DNA, and the V and J calls and clone size come from that table. This sample gives 150,000 to 200,000 clones in total; approximately 84% of them show up just once. Of the sample, about a fifth falls within the top ten clones.

General findings and caveats noted by the study authors: Clinical and demographic metadata were provided uncurated, with the amount varying by source and participant.

Worth noting for this clone: This receptor's antigen is unknown. Base qualities are not recorded, but no much larger clone differs from it by a single base.

CDR1 SGHRS and CDR2 YFSETQ are derived from the germline V gene. V is trimmed back by 1 base and J by 4 bases, and the junction contains 6 bases that no gene match accounts for. Its CDR3 holds 16 amino acids, cysteine through phenylalanine. Here the CDR3 DNA is all that survives: 48 bases in frame from base 1. Collaborating institutions collected whole blood in K2EDTA tubes following their own protocols. Collaborator samples were shipped for TCRbeta analysis as frozen whole blood, isolated PBMCs, or DNA extracted from either sample type. The source of this sequence is a woman older than 75 with acute or convalescent COVID-19. The material sequenced was peripheral blood. The receptor chain draws on TRBV5-1 and TRBJ2-3; TRBD1 matches 10 bases in the middle. The nucleotides read TGCGCCAGCAGCTTGCCCCGGACAGGGGGGTCAGATACGCAGTATTTT. This gives the protein CASSLPRTGGSDTQYF.